Reported below is one T cell receptor (beta chain). Its antigen is as yet unknown. Time point: persistent/refractory GD, antithyroid drugs over 5 years with positive TRAb. The TCR library was made from RNA that had been extracted from PBMCs in TRIzol. In each case, Graves' disease was diagnosed per American Thyroid Association guidelines. The sample belongs to a study of regulatory T cells in long-lasting Graves disease. On the study more broadly: Persistent Graves' disease denoted over 5 years of antithyroid drugs plus positive TSH receptor antibodies. Regarding the study as a whole: Clonotypes that were public and shared totalled a few thousand in persistent patients versus roughly 1,000 in new patients.

HTBI primers from iRepertoire and Arm-PCR of CDR3 regions yielded the TCR beta libraries. Per the original methods: Across samples, roughly 58 TRBV and some 14 TRBJ segments were found. TCRdb independently ran MiXCR on the multiplex PCR reads; one entry per CDR3 protein. These V and J calls originate from TCRdb's pipeline instead of the authors' own analysis. The data show around 500,000 distinct CDR3 sequences, roughly 20% seen once. Germline CDR1 and CDR2: SGHRS and YFSETQ. V lost 4 bases, J lost 8 bases, and 7 bases stayed unmatched. The CDR3 loop spans 15 amino acids. Sequencing was performed on peripheral blood mononuclear cells (PBMCs), taken when the disease was refractory, from a patient treated with antithyroid drugs. The TCR originated in a female donor with Graves disease. The chain joins TRBV5-1 to TRBJ2-1, with 12 bases that match TRBD2. The DNA of the CDR3 is TGCGCCAGCAGCCTAGCGGGAGGGCCGATTGATGAGCAGTTCTTC. This encodes CASSLAGGPIDEQFF.